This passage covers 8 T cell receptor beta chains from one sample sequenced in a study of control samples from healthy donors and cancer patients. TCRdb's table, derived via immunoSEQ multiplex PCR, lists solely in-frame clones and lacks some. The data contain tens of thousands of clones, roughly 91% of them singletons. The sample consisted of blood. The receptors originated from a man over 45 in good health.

The CDR3: CASSLEPLGTSGPNTDTQYF. The CDR3 DNA sequence: TGTGCCAGCAGCTTAGAGCCCCTTGGGACTAGCGGGCCTAACACAGATACGCAGTATTTT. The chain recombines TRBV7-3 with TRBJ2-3, with 12 nucleotides matching TRBD2. The CDR3 loop spans 20 amino acids. CDR1 is SGHTA, CDR2 FQGTGA, per germline. The ends lost 2 bases at V and 2 bases at J; junction bases unmatched: 14.

CDR3 nucleotides: TGTGCCAGCAGCTTAGATCAACGAGGGTCTGATGGCTACACCTTC. Protein: CASSLDQRGSDGYTF. The V gene is TRBV11-3, the J gene TRBJ1-2; D remains unclear. CDR1 SGHNT and CDR2 YENEEA come from the germline V gene. Trimming removed 0 bases at V and 6 bases at J, with 14 bases between. The CDR3 contains 15 residues.

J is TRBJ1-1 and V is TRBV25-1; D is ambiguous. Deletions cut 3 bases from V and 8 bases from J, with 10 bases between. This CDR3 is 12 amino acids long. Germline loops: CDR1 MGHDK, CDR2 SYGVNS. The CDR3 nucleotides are TGTGCCAGCAGTGAGAATAACCTAGAAGCTTTCTTT. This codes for CASSENNLEAFF.

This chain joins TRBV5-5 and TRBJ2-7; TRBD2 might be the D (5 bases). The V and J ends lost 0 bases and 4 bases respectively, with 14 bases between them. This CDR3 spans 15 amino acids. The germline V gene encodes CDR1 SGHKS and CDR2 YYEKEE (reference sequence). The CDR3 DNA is TGTGCCAGCAGCTTGGCCCTGGGAGACTCTTACGAGCAGTACTTC. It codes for CASSLALGDSYEQYF.

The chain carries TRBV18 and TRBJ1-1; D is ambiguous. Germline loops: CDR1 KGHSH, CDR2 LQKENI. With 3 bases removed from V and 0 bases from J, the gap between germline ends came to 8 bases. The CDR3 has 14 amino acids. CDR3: CASSPGLMNTEAFF. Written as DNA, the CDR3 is TGTGCCAGCTCACCGGGATTAATGAACACTGAAGCTTTCTTT.

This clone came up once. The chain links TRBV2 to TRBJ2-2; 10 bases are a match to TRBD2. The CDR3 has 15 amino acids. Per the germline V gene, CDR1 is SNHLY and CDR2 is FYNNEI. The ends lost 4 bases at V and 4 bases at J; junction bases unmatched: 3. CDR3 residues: CASSAAGGPTGELFF. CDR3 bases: TGTGCCAGCAGTGCAGCGGGGGGGCCCACCGGGGAGCTGTTTTTT.

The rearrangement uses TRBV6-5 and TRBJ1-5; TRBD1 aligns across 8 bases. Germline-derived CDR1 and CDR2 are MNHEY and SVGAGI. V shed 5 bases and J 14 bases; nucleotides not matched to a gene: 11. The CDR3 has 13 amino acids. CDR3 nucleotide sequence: TGTGCCAGCAGTCCCGCGCCGGGACAGGTTGAGCATTTT. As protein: CASSPAPGQVEHF.

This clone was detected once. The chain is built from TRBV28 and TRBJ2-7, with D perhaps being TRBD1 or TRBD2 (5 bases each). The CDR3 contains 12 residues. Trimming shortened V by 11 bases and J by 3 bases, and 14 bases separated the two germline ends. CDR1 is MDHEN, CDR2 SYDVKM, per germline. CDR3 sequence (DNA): TGTGCCGGAAGCGAGGGGAACTACGAGCAGTACTTC. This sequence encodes CAGSEGNYEQYF.